These 13 T cell receptor beta chains were sequenced from one sample in a study of T-cell memory formation after mild COVID-19. TCRdb ran MiXCR on the 5' RACE reads and lists one entry per CDR3 protein. The table includes 500,000 to 600,000 distinct CDR3 sequences, roughly 17% detected once. The sequencing input was PBMCs or a T cell subset sorted from them (not recorded which). Receptor source: an adult woman who had mild COVID-19 (a few samples of this study predate the infection). Cell type and time point are not known.

This clonotype was counted a few times. The rearrangement uses TRBV20-1 and TRBJ1-2, with TRBD1 matching over 7 bases. Germline CDR1 and CDR2: DFQATT and SNEGSKA (reference sequence). The CDR3 loop spans 13 amino acids. With 5 bases clipped from V and 8 bases from J, the junction kept 11 bases outside the gene matches. The CDR3 region has the DNA TGCAGTGCTGTCACGACAGGGCAAAAAGGCTACACCTTC. This sequence encodes CSAVTTGQKGYTF.

This clonotype showed up just a few times. The chain uses TRBV9 and TRBJ2-5; TRBD1 or TRBD2 may be the D gene (5 bases each). The CDR3 is 16 amino acids. Trimming removed 5 bases from V and 0 bases from J, with 17 bases in between. Germline V gives CDR1 SGDLS, CDR2 YYNGEE. CDR3 sequence (DNA): TGTGCCAGCAGTGCCTCGGGGCAGGTCTACCAAGAGACCCAGTACTTC. Residues: CASSASGQVYQETQYF.

This clonotype was counted a few times. V usage is TRBV12-3 or TRBV12-4 and J usage is TRBJ2-1, with 7 bases fitting TRBD2. J gave up 0 bases and V 1 base, and 9 bases lay outside the gene matches. This CDR3 contains 18 residues. The CDR3 region has the DNA TGTGCCAGCAGTTTAGATCTCAGCGGGACGAGCTCCTACAATGAGCAGTTCTTC. It codes for CASSLDLSGTSSYNEQFF.

This clonotype was observed a few times. This chain uses TRBV20-1 with TRBJ2-7; 10 positions match TRBD2. Trimming took 4 bases from V and 4 from J; bases not matched to a gene: 13. CDR1 DFQATT and CDR2 SNEGSKA come from the germline V gene (reference sequence). The CDR3 is 16 amino acids. CDR3 residues: CSATPLRSGRAYEQYF. The CDR3 bases are TGCAGTGCTACCCCGCTGAGGAGCGGGAGGGCTTACGAGCAGTACTTC.

This clonotype has a handful of counts. The chain joins TRBV30 to TRBJ2-2, with D unclear. With 3 bases removed from V and 4 bases from J, the gap between germline ends came to 6 bases. Germline CDR1 and CDR2: GTSNPN and SVGIG (reference sequence). The CDR3 has 12 amino acids. The CDR3 loop reads CAWRYLTGELFF. CDR3 DNA: TGTGCCTGGAGATACCTCACCGGGGAGCTGTTTTTT.

This clonotype was picked up a small number of times. This rearrangement joins TRBV20-1 to TRBJ2-7; no firm D call. V shed 3 bases and J shed 3 bases, with 6 bases lying between them. Germline values: CDR1 DFQATT, CDR2 SNEGSKA (reference sequence). This CDR3 spans 11 amino acids. The CDR3 DNA reads TGCAGTGCTAGGAAGATCTACGAGCAGTACTTC. Translating gives CSARKIYEQYF.

The chain carries TRBV7-9 and TRBJ2-7, with 11 bases fitting TRBD1. The CDR3 has 18 amino acids. Germline CDR1 SEHNR, CDR2 FQNEAQ (reference sequence). J gave up 0 bases and V 5 bases, and 12 bases lay outside the gene matches. The CDR3 spells CASSPVWDRGYLSYEQYF. As DNA, the CDR3 is TGTGCCAGCAGCCCGGTATGGGACAGGGGGTATCTCTCCTACGAGCAGTACTTC.

This clonotype turned up a few times. The chain employs TRBV20-1 and TRBJ2-3; D gene ambiguous. Germline V gene lookup returns CDR1 DFQATT and CDR2 SNEGSKA (reference sequence). Trimming removed 0 bases at V and 0 bases at J, with 4 bases between. This CDR3 region has 13 residues. The CDR3: CSAREDSTDTQYF. The CDR3 bases are TGCAGTGCTAGAGAGGACAGCACAGATACGCAGTATTTT.

The chain has TRBV4-3 and TRBJ2-7; 8 positions match TRBD1. The CDR3 runs 16 residues. V lost 1 base, J lost 2 bases, and 7 bases stayed unmatched. CDR1 and CDR2 (germline): LGHNA, YSLEER. CDR3 amino acids: CASSQAGQGGPYEQYF. The DNA of the CDR3 is TGCGCCAGCAGCCAAGCAGGACAGGGAGGTCCCTACGAGCAGTACTTC.

V usage is TRBV12-5 and J usage is TRBJ2-1; unclear D gene. The germline CDR1 and CDR2 sequences are LGHNT and FRNRAP. Trimming took 8 bases from V and 6 from J, leaving 8 bases between them. CDR3 length equals 11 residues. The CDR3 DNA reads TGTGCTAGTCGAACAAGCAATGAGCAGTTCTTC. Its translation is CASRTSNEQFF.

This clonotype was observed at least ten times. The chain has TRBV5-1 and TRBJ1-1; 9 bases map to TRBD1. V lost 5 bases to trimming and J lost 3 bases; unmatched junction nucleotides: 2. CDR1 is SGHRS, CDR2 YFSETQ, per germline. CDR3 length: 13 residues. The CDR3 region is CASRQGADTEAFF. In DNA form, the CDR3 reads TGCGCCAGCAGACAGGGGGCCGACACTGAAGCTTTCTTT.

This clonotype was picked up a small number of times. The chain is built from TRBV18 and TRBJ1-1; possible D gene TRBD1, 5 bases. Germline values: CDR1 KGHSH, CDR2 LQKENI. The length of the CDR3 is 13 residues. Trimming took 7 bases from V and 4 from J, leaving 13 bases between them. CDR3 region: CASLLGDGTEAFF. The DNA of the CDR3 is TGTGCCAGCTTACTCGGGGACGGCACTGAAGCTTTCTTT. Looking up the rest from reference TRBV18 and TRBJ1-1 gives the full variable domain: NAGVMQNPRHLVRRRGQEARLRCSPMKGHSHVYWYRQLPEEGLKFMVYLQKENIIDESGMPKERFSAEFPKEGPSILRIQQVVRGDSAAYFCASLLGDGTEAFFGQGTRLTVV.

This clonotype was detected a few times. The gene calls are TRBV7-2 and TRBJ1-5; the D gene is possibly TRBD1 (6 bases). Germline CDR1 is SGHTA and CDR2 is FQGNSA. The CDR3 is made up of 14 amino acids. Deletions cut 5 bases from V and 6 bases from J, with 14 bases between. CDR3 bases: TGTGCCAGCAGCCCTGAACAGGGTTTTCAGCCCCAGCATTTT. Protein sequence: CASSPEQGFQPQHF.